What follows is one TCR beta chain and its context. Its antigen is unidentified. This sample was taken from a study of T-cell memory formation after mild COVID-19. At the level of the study: TCR clusters were largely donor specific.

Study observations and caveats: Clones contracting over day 15 to 85 were CD4/CD8 balanced, with later expanders leaning CD4+. Contracting CD4+ clones lay largely in CM and EM, with CD8+ ones residing in EMRA.

TCRdb redid the calling of the 5' RACE reads with MiXCR, one entry per CDR3 protein. The repertoire holds around 300,000 distinct CDR3 sequences, with about 13% as singletons. The CDR3 extends over 14 amino acids. Trimming stripped 4 bases from V and 5 bases from J, with 12 bases between. The clonotype comes from a man aged 18 to 29 who had mild COVID-19 (a few samples of this study predate the infection). Cell type and time point are not known. The J gene is TRBJ2-4, the V gene TRBV12-3 or TRBV12-4, with D perhaps TRBD1 (5 bases). The specimen was PBMCs or a T cell subset sorted from them (not recorded which). DNA for the CDR3: TGTGCCAGCAGTTCCCCTCTGACAGAAAACATTCAGTACTTC. Its protein product is CASSSPLTENIQYF.